This is a list of T cell receptor beta chains from one sample in a study of blood T cell repertoires in COVID-19. Measured with immunoSEQ multiplex PCR; TCRdb has only the in-frame clones, and not every one. The repertoire holds about 300,000 clones, with approximately 84% as singletons. Sequences were obtained from PBMCs or T cells enriched from blood (not recorded which). Receptors were obtained from a woman aged 18-29 years who had recovered from COVID-19. Each CDR3 is given with its conserved first and last residue. A D gene is named only where the DNA matches it firmly. Size is omitted from some rows. Given values are once, few, many or a class for expanded clones.

cdr3_nt,cdr3_aa,clone_size,cdr3_length,v_call,d_call,j_call
TGTGCCAGTAGCCCCTGGACAGGGGTCATGAACACTGAAGCTTTCTTT,CASSPWTGVMNTEAFF,once,16,TRBV19,TRBD1,TRBJ1-1
TGTGCCAGTAGCCCCCGGGGGGACAGGGGGCTGGAAGAGACCCAGTACTTC,CASSPRGDRGLEETQYF,.,17,TRBV19,TRBD1,TRBJ2-5
TGTGCCAGTACCCCGTCAGCGGGAGGAAGGTGGGAGACCCAGTACTTC,CASTPSAGGRWETQYF,once,16,TRBV19,TRBD2,TRBJ2-5
TGCGCCAGCAGCCTAAATCAGCCCCAGCATTTT,CASSLNQPQHF,.,11,TRBV5-1,.,TRBJ1-5
TGTGCCAGCAGTTCCTCCCCGGGACAGGGGGGCAACACCATATATTTT,CASSSSPGQGGNTIYF,.,16,TRBV27,TRBD1,TRBJ1-3
TGTGCCTGGACCTTAAAAGACGGGATTTATGGCTACACCTTC,CAWTLKDGIYGYTF,.,14,TRBV30,.,TRBJ1-2
TGCAGCGTTGATGGGGGGGGAACTGAAGCTTTCTTT,CSVDGGGTEAFF,.,12,TRBV29-1,.,TRBJ1-1
TGCGCCAGCAGCCACGAGATTACAGGGGCCTATGGCTACACCTTC,CASSHEITGAYGYTF,few,15,TRBV4-1,TRBD1,TRBJ1-2
TGCGCCAGCAGCTTGGTGATGGCGGGCGGGACTGAAGCTTTCTTT,CASSLVMAGGTEAFF,.,15,TRBV5-1,.,TRBJ1-1
TGTGCCAGCTTGTCGGGGGTAGGGGAGACCCAGTACTTC,CASLSGVGETQYF,.,13,TRBV6-5,.,TRBJ2-5
TGTGCCAGCAGGCAGACTGGTTCCTACGAGCAGTACTTC,CASRQTGSYEQYF,.,13,TRBV27,.,TRBJ2-7
TGCAGTGCTAGTGGTAGCGGGGGAAACCAAGAGACCCAGTACTTC,CSASGSGGNQETQYF,.,15,TRBV20-1,TRBD2,TRBJ2-5
TGTGCCAGCAGTGGGGGGTTAAGGGAGGTCTACGTCCTGACTTTC,CASSGGLREVYVLTF,few,15,TRBV5-6,.,TRBJ2-6
TGCGCCAGCAGCTTGGCGCAGGGCGATGGCTACACCTTC,CASSLAQGDGYTF,.,13,TRBV5-1,.,TRBJ1-2
TGTGCCAGCAGTGAAGTGGGACAGGCCCTCTCTGGAAACACCATATATTTT,CASSEVGQALSGNTIYF,few,17,TRBV6-1,TRBD1,TRBJ1-3
TGTGCCAGCAGTGAAACTGGGACAGCTGAAGCTTTCTTT,CASSETGTAEAFF,.,13,TRBV12-3/TRBV12-4,TRBD1,TRBJ1-1
TGTGCCAGCAGCTTGGCCGGAAGGGGCTCCTACGAGCAGTACTTC,CASSLAGRGSYEQYF,.,15,TRBV5-4,.,TRBJ2-7
TGTGCCATCAGTGAGTCCGGGGGAGGTCAGCCCCAGCATTTT,CAISESGGGQPQHF,.,14,TRBV10-3,.,TRBJ1-5
TGTGCCAGCAGTTACTCAGCGGGGTCAGGCCTATATGGCTACACCTTC,CASSYSAGSGLYGYTF,.,16,TRBV6-5,.,TRBJ1-2
TGTGCCAGCAGCCCCGAGACTGGCCCTGAAAAACTGTTTTTT,CASSPETGPEKLFF,.,14,TRBV13,.,TRBJ1-4
TGTGCCAGCAGCTTAGTTACAGCCTTGGGCGAGCAGTACTTC,CASSLVTALGEQYF,.,14,TRBV7-2,.,TRBJ2-7
TGTGCCAGCAGACCCCTAGGGGGCGATTACTATGGCTACACCTTC,CASRPLGGDYYGYTF,few,15,TRBV11-2,TRBD1,TRBJ1-2
TGTGCCTCCTCCTCGATGCCGGGGAACTATGGCTACACCTTC,CASSSMPGNYGYTF,.,14,TRBV30,.,TRBJ1-2
TGTGCCAGCAGTGAAGCGGCCAGGGGTCAGTACGAGCAGTACTTC,CASSEAARGQYEQYF,once,15,TRBV6-1,.,TRBJ2-7
TGTGCCAGCAGTCCCGGGACAGGCATGAATGGCTACACCTTC,CASSPGTGMNGYTF,.,14,TRBV6-5,TRBD1,TRBJ1-2
TGCGCCAGCAGCCAAGCAAACTACCAGGGTGGGCGCAATCAGCCCCAGCATTTT,CASSQANYQGGRNQPQHF,few,18,TRBV4-1,.,TRBJ1-5
TGTGCCACCAGCAGAGATGGTCCCGGACAGGGGGTAGACGAGCAGTACTTC,CATSRDGPGQGVDEQYF,few,17,TRBV15,TRBD1,TRBJ2-7
TGTGCCAGCAGCTTGTCCCCAGGGGGTTGGTCACCCCTCCACTTT,CASSLSPGGWSPLHF,.,15,TRBV5-8,TRBD1,TRBJ1-6
TGTGCCAGCAGGAGTACCCGGGACAGGGCATACGAGCAGTACTTC,CASRSTRDRAYEQYF,.,15,TRBV28,TRBD1,TRBJ2-7
TGTGCCACCAGTCTGTCCGGGACAGGGAAAGTCAATGAGCAGTTCTTC,CATSLSGTGKVNEQFF,.,16,TRBV24-1,TRBD1,TRBJ2-1
TGCGCCAGCAGCCAAGAGACGCCCGGGACAGCTGGGAATGAGCAGTTCTTC,CASSQETPGTAGNEQFF,.,17,TRBV4-1,TRBD1,TRBJ2-1
TGTGCCAGCAGTTTCACGTCGACAGGGGCCGAGCAGTACTTC,CASSFTSTGAEQYF,.,14,TRBV27,TRBD1,TRBJ2-7
TGTGCCAGCAGCTTAGGTACGGGAACAGATACGCAGTATTTT,CASSLGTGTDTQYF,few,14,TRBV11-2,.,TRBJ2-3
TGTGCCAGCAGCATTGGACAGGCGAACACTGAAGCTTTCTTT,CASSIGQANTEAFF,.,14,TRBV7-2,TRBD1,TRBJ1-1
TGTGCCAGCAGTTTAATGGGGGGTGGGTATGGCTACACCTTC,CASSLMGGGYGYTF,.,14,TRBV27,.,TRBJ1-2
TGTGCCAGTAGCCTTCGAGGACAGGGAGAAAAACTGTTTTTT,CASSLRGQGEKLFF,.,14,TRBV19,TRBD1,TRBJ1-4
TGCGCCAGCAGCTCCGGGGGGTCGGAGGCGGATACGCAGTATTTT,CASSSGGSEADTQYF,once,15,TRBV5-1,TRBD2,TRBJ2-3
TGTGCCAGCAGTTTGTCGAGAGCCTATGGCTACACCTTC,CASSLSRAYGYTF,.,13,TRBV28,.,TRBJ1-2
TGTGCCAGCAGCGTACAGGGACAACAAGAGACCCAGTACTTC,CASSVQGQQETQYF,.,14,TRBV11-1,.,TRBJ2-5
TGTGCCAGCAGCTGGGGGACAGGGAATGAAAAACTGTTTTTT,CASSWGTGNEKLFF,.,14,TRBV5-6,TRBD1,TRBJ1-4
TGTGCCAGCAGCCCCGGGACAGGGACCTACGAGCAGTACTTC,CASSPGTGTYEQYF,.,14,TRBV3-1/TRBV3-2,TRBD1,TRBJ2-7
TGTGCCAGCAGCGTAGATCTGGGGAGCTCCTACGAGCAGTACTTC,CASSVDLGSSYEQYF,.,15,TRBV9,.,TRBJ2-7
TGCAGCGTTGAAGTTGGGGACAGCCAGTTCTTC,CSVEVGDSQFF,few,11,TRBV29-1,TRBD1,TRBJ2-1
TGTGCCAGCAGTGAAAGGCCCGCGGGAGCTTTCTTT,CASSERPAGAFF,.,12,TRBV2,.,TRBJ1-1
TGTGCCAGTAGCTCCCTCGCGGTGGGGCAGACCTACTACGAGCAGTACTTC,CASSSLAVGQTYYEQYF,few,17,TRBV19,.,TRBJ2-7
TGCGCCAGCAGCTTGGAGGCGCGGGGGGTGGACGGCTACACCTTC,CASSLEARGVDGYTF,once,15,TRBV5-1,.,TRBJ1-2
TGCGCCAGCAGCCAGGCCACTAGCGGGAGGCCGTGGTTCTTC,CASSQATSGRPWFF,.,14,TRBV4-1,TRBD2,TRBJ2-1